Listed here are 15 T cell receptor beta chains from one sample, sequenced in a study of cytomegalovirus exposure and HLA in healthy donors. The PCR made use of 60 Vbeta and 13 Jbeta primers. Sequencing was performed with immunoSEQ multiplex PCR; in TCRdb, only in-frame clones are kept and a portion is missing. Across about 48,000 clones, the top ten clones capture 6.1% of the sample. Sequences were obtained from PBMCs. All receptors come from a male donor in good health and CMV-seropositive.

The V call is TRBV6-1, the J call TRBJ2-7, with D tentatively TRBD2 (6 bases). V gave up 2 bases and J gave up 5 bases, with 13 bases separating them. Germline V CDR1 and CDR2: MNHNS, SASEGT. The CDR3 length is 14 residues. The CDR3 here is CASSEQEGINEQYF. Written as DNA, the CDR3 is TGTGCCAGCAGTGAACAGGAGGGAATCAACGAGCAGTACTTC.

The V gene is TRBV30, the J gene TRBJ2-6; a weak D match, TRBD1 (6 bases). The CDR3 extends over 15 amino acids. Trimming stripped 3 bases from V and 1 base from J, with 10 bases between. Germline assignment: CDR1 GTSNPN and CDR2 SVGIG (reference sequence). The CDR3 DNA reads as TGTGCCTGGAGGAACAGGGCGTCTGGGGCCAACGTCCTGACTTTC. Its protein product is CAWRNRASGANVLTF. Full variable domain (outside the CDR3, taken from reference TRBV30 and TRBJ2-6): SQTIHQWPATLVQPVGSPLSLECTVEGTSNPNLYWYRQAAGRGLQLLFYSVGIGQISSEVPQNLSASRPQDRQFILSSKKLLLSDSGFYLCAWRNRASGANVLTFGAGSRLTVL.

V gene TRBV7-3 combines with J gene TRBJ1-3; D ambiguous. Germline-derived CDR1 and CDR2 are SGHTA and FQGTGA. CDR3 length equals 15 residues. The V end was cut by 5 bases, the J end by 2 bases, with 13 bases between. The CDR3 DNA reads as TGTGCCAGCAGCGTCGACGGAGTAGCTGGAAACACCATATATTTT. It codes for CASSVDGVAGNTIYF.

The chain links TRBV7-7 to TRBJ2-3, with 9 nucleotides matching TRBD1. V was clipped by 5 bases and J by 1 base; unmatched bases: 1. This CDR3 comprises 14 residues. Per germline, CDR1 SSHAT and CDR2 FNYEAQ (reference sequence). For the CDR3, the DNA is TGTGCCAGCAGCCGGACAGGGGGCACAGATACGCAGTATTTT. It encodes CASSRTGGTDTQYF.

The J gene is TRBJ2-7, the V gene TRBV27, with D maybe TRBD1 (5 bases). This CDR3 contains 14 residues. Germline V CDR1 and CDR2: MNHEY, SMNVEV (reference sequence). The V and J ends lost 3 bases and 4 bases respectively, with 13 bases between them. The CDR3 DNA sequence: TGTGCCAGCAGTTTCGCAGGGATGGAATACGAGCAGTACTTC. Encoded protein: CASSFAGMEYEQYF.

The genes are TRBV11-2 and TRBJ1-3; D perhaps matches TRBD1 (5 bases). V lost 5 bases, J lost 1 base, and 9 bases lay in between. The CDR3 contains 14 residues. CDR1 and CDR2 (germline): SGHAT, FQNNGV. This CDR3 reads CASSTTGSGNTIYF. CDR3 in DNA: TGTGCCAGCAGCACAACAGGATCTGGAAACACCATATATTTT.

The genes are TRBV7-8 and TRBJ2-1; 11 bases are a match to TRBD2. Trimming at V came to 5 bases and at J to 8 bases, leaving 11 bases not matched to a gene. The germline V gene encodes CDR1 SGHVS and CDR2 FQNEAQ. This CDR3 region has 16 residues. The DNA of the CDR3 is TGTGCCAGCAGCGTATTGATAGCGGGGGGGCAGGATGAGCAGTTCTTC. As protein: CASSVLIAGGQDEQFF.

This chain joins TRBV4-2 and TRBJ1-5; D is unresolved. Germline lookup yields CDR1 LGHNA and CDR2 YNFKEQ. The CDR3 loop spans 14 amino acids. V dropped 3 bases and J dropped 9 bases, with 15 bases sitting between them. This CDR3 is CASSQSTFAWPQHF. CDR3 DNA sequence: TGTGCCAGCAGCCAGTCTACCTTCGCATGGCCCCAGCATTTT.

V and J are TRBV10-3 and TRBJ2-7, with D possibly matching TRBD2 (5 bases). Germline V lookup: CDR1 ENHRY, CDR2 SYGVKD. The CDR3 runs 14 residues. V lost 3 bases and J lost 0, with 9 bases in between. CDR3 residues: CAISEPGYSYEQYF. DNA for the CDR3: TGTGCCATCAGTGAACCGGGGTACTCCTACGAGCAGTACTTC.

The chain carries TRBV11-1 and TRBJ2-4; the match to TRBD2 covers 7 bases. The CDR3 consists of 14 residues. Germline loops: CDR1 SGHAT, CDR2 FQDESV (reference sequence). V gave up 6 bases and J gave up 9 bases; unmatched junction bases: 11. CDR3 DNA sequence: TGTGCCAGCAGGCCTACCGGGGGAGGGAGCATTCAGTACTTC. Protein product: CASRPTGGGSIQYF. The whole variable domain, filled in from reference TRBV11-1 and TRBJ2-4, reads EAEVAQSPRYKITEKSQAVAFWCDPISGHATLYWYRQILGQGPELLVQFQDESVVDDSQLPKDRFSAERLKGVDSTLKIQPAELGDSAMYLCASRPTGGGSIQYFGAGTRLSVL.

This rearrangement joins TRBV10-1 to TRBJ2-5, with D possibly matching TRBD1 (7 bases). The CDR3 runs 14 residues. Trimming cost V 8 bases and J 5 bases, with 18 bases left between them. Per germline, CDR1 WNHNN and CDR2 SYGVQD (reference sequence). Here the CDR3 DNA reads TGCGCCAGCGAGGTTACGACAGGGAGGGAGACCCAGTACTTC. Translating gives CASEVTTGRETQYF.

The V and J genes are TRBV27 and TRBJ2-1; 9 bases agree with TRBD2. Germline CDR1 is MNHEY and CDR2 is SMNVEV (reference sequence). J lost 7 bases, V lost 5 bases, and 9 bases had no gene match. CDR3 length: 15 amino acids. The CDR3 is CASSPGSGGYNEQFF. The CDR3 nucleotides are TGTGCCAGCAGTCCTGGGAGCGGGGGGTATAATGAGCAGTTCTTC.

For this clone: One junction end does not reproduce the germline sequence, and a read error may be involved. The chain recombines TRBV7-2 with TRBJ2-7; 10 nucleotides agree with TRBD2. The germline CDR1 and CDR2 sequences are SGHTA and FQGNSA. This CDR3 comprises 16 residues. CDR3 coding DNA: TGTGCCAGCAGCTTACTTCAAGCGGGGGGGCCCTACGGGCAGTACTTC. It translates to CASSLLQAGGPYGQYF. The full variable domain, its missing parts supplied by reference TRBV7-2 and TRBJ2-7, is GAGVSQSPSNKVTEKGKDVELRCDPISGHTALYWYRQSLGQGLEFLIYFQGNSAPDKSGLPSDRFSAERTGGSVSTLTIQRTQQEDSAVYLCASSLLQAGGPYGQYFGPGTRLTVT.

V usage is TRBV28 and J usage is TRBJ2-5; D is perhaps TRBD1 (5 bases). The DNA matches TRBJ2-7 better at its end, which makes the J call doubtful. Germline V gene sequence: CDR1 MDHEN, CDR2 SYDVKM. This CDR3 comprises 12 residues. As DNA, the CDR3 is TGTGCCAGCACAAGCAGGGTTTACGAGCAGTACTTC. Translation: CASTSRVYEQYF.

V and J are TRBV7-9 and TRBJ1-5; D is perhaps TRBD1 (5 bases). The germline V and J ends were trimmed by 2 bases and 2 bases, with 13 bases remaining between them. From germline, CDR1 is SEHNR and CDR2 FQNEAQ (reference sequence). This CDR3 is built from 16 residues. The CDR3 reads CASSLSTGDGNQPQHF. The CDR3 bases are TGTGCCAGCAGCTTAAGTACAGGCGATGGCAATCAGCCCCAGCATTTT.